These 12 T cell receptor beta chains originate from one sample sequenced in a study of cytomegalovirus exposure and HLA in healthy donors (dated by TCRdb to about 2017). Receptor amplification or capture employed the immunoSEQ multiplex PCR assay. For the multiplex PCR, a mixture combining 60 forward primers for TCR Vbeta segments and 13 reverse primers for TCR Jbeta segments was used. TCRdb stores this immuneACCESS table with in-frame sequences only. Part of the clones is absent; in the studies checked, under half of the shortfall reflects unresolved V genes, and no reason is known for the rest. Here the sample has 200,000 to 250,000 clones; over 70% occur a single time. In total, the top ten clones hold roughly 0.71% of the sample. The sample taken for sequencing was PBMCs. The receptor set was obtained from a boy younger than 10 in good health and CMV-seronegative.

The genes are TRBV7-8 and TRBJ2-7; maybe TRBD1 (6 bases). The V gene lost 4 bases and the J gene lost 3 bases, with 10 bases spanning the gap. CDR1 is SGHVS, CDR2 FQNEAQ, per germline. CDR3 length: 13 amino acids. CDR3 sequence (DNA): TGTGCCAGCAGCTCCAGGGGAAACTACGAGCAGTACTTC. It yields the protein CASSSRGNYEQYF.

The rearrangement links TRBV5-1 to TRBJ1-3, with TRBD1 matching over 9 bases. Germline V CDR1 and CDR2: SGHRS, YFSETQ. CDR3 length: 16 amino acids. V was clipped by 0 bases and J by 7 bases; unmatched bases: 8. CDR3 in DNA: TGCGCCAGCAGCTTGGTTGGGACAGGGATGGCGAACACCATATATTTT. It yields the protein CASSLVGTGMANTIYF.

The chain joins TRBV27 to TRBJ2-5, with TRBD1 matching over 12 bases. J was trimmed by 5 bases and V by 10 bases; bases with no gene match: 11. The length of the CDR3 is 15 residues. From germline, CDR1 is MNHEY and CDR2 SMNVEV (reference sequence). Written as DNA, the CDR3 is TGTGCCACCTGGGACAGGGGGCCAAACGGGGAGACCCAGTACTTC. This gives the protein CATWDRGPNGETQYF.

The chain is built from TRBV7-2 and TRBJ2-3, with D maybe TRBD1 (6 bases). The CDR3 is 15 residues long. The germline V gene has CDR1 SGHTA and CDR2 FQGNSA. Trimming cost V 4 bases and J 5 bases, with 16 bases left between them. The CDR3 loop is CASSSRITGIDTQYF. In DNA form, the CDR3 reads TGTGCCAGCAGCTCACGCATTACAGGGATAGATACGCAGTATTTT.

This clone was counted between two and nine times. The chain has TRBV2 and TRBJ1-1; TRBD1 matches at 8 bases. The CDR3 consists of 17 residues. Germline V lookup: CDR1 SNHLY, CDR2 FYNNEI. V trimming: 10 bases; J trimming: 1 base; junction bases outside the gene matches: 17. Here the CDR3 reads CANPGQGAFGGNTEAFF. The CDR3 nucleotides are TGTGCCAACCCAGGTCAGGGGGCTTTCGGGGGGAACACTGAAGCTTTCTTT.

The chain links TRBV6-4 to TRBJ2-3, with a tentative D call TRBD1 (6 bases). Germline CDR1 MRHNA, CDR2 SNTAGT. V gave up 3 bases and J gave up 2 bases, with 9 bases separating them. This CDR3 has 14 amino acids. The CDR3 loop is CASSEGTTTDTQYF. The CDR3 nucleotides read TGTGCCAGCAGTGAAGGGACAACCACAGATACGCAGTATTTT.

This chain connects TRBV7-9 to TRBJ1-1; D unresolved. CDR3 length: 15 residues. The V gene lost 1 base and the J gene lost 0 bases, with 9 bases spanning the gap. CDR1 and CDR2 from the germline V gene are SEHNR and FQNEAQ (reference sequence). The CDR3 loop is CASSLGIDMNTEAFF. DNA for the CDR3: TGTGCCAGCAGCTTAGGGATAGACATGAACACTGAAGCTTTCTTT.

The V call is TRBV5-4, the J call TRBJ2-5; TRBD2 matches at 9 bases. The DNA end favors TRBJ2-7, so the J call may be wrong. This CDR3 contains 17 residues. Looked up from germline, CDR1 is SGHNT and CDR2 is YYREEE (reference sequence). The CDR3: CASSLGREGPISSEQYF. CDR3 bases: TGTGCCAGCAGCTTGGGGCGGGAGGGCCCCATAAGCAGCGAGCAGTACTTC.

The chain is built from TRBV19 and TRBJ1-1; D may be TRBD1 (6 bases). The CDR3 extends over 13 amino acids. CDR1 and CDR2 from the germline V gene are LNHDA and SQIVND (reference sequence). V lost 3 bases and J lost 6, with 11 bases in between. CDR3 coding DNA: TGTGCCAGTAGTATCGGACAGTGGGCTGAAGCTTTCTTT. Protein: CASSIGQWAEAFF.

A few counts support this clone. V is TRBV19 and J is TRBJ2-6, with D possibly TRBD1 on 6 matching bases. The CDR3 runs 16 residues. Looked up from germline, CDR1 is LNHDA and CDR2 is SQIVND (reference sequence). V was clipped by 3 bases and J by 4 bases, with 13 bases between them. CDR3 residues: CASSMWGPGGANVLTF. The DNA of the CDR3 is TGTGCCAGTAGTATGTGGGGGCCGGGCGGGGCCAACGTCCTGACTTTC.

The chain joins TRBV9 to TRBJ1-1; TRBD1 matches at 7 bases. Germline assignment: CDR1 SGDLS and CDR2 YYNGEE. V was pared by 2 bases and J by 0 bases, with 1 base of the junction left unmatched. CDR3 length: 14 residues. CDR3 loop: CASSVGTVNTEAFF. As DNA, the CDR3 is TGTGCCAGCAGCGTCGGGACAGTGAACACTGAAGCTTTCTTT.

The rearrangement uses TRBV4-1 and TRBJ2-1, with a tentative D call TRBD1 (5 bases). The CDR3 extends over 14 amino acids. The V end lost 4 bases, the J end lost 7 bases, and 14 bases lay between the germline ends. CDR1 is MGHRA, CDR2 YSYEKL, per germline. The CDR3 nucleotides read TGCGCCAGCAGCCCCTTAGACAGTGGGAATGAGCAGTTCTTC. Encoded protein: CASSPLDSGNEQFF.